This T cell receptor beta chain is drawn from a study of CD8+ T cells in alopecia areata. Findings and limits, study-wide: Higher clonality than in normal scalp was seen in lesional scalp, especially alopecia totalis/universalis. Sequences from scalp samples also cover resident alphabeta T cells of normal skin. In patients, TCRs were shared less clearly than in mice, and HLA may possibly be involved.

Reverse transcription of extracted RNA yielded cDNA, which provided the sequencing template. The method was immunoSEQ multiplex PCR; TCRdb's version includes in-frame clones alone and lacks a portion of them. The repertoire consists of 110,000 or so clones, with 45% to 60% occurring once and the leading ten covering around 23%. It was from PBMCs that CD4+ and CD8+ T cells were sorted. On this clone: What it recognizes is unknown.

The TCR sequence derives from a human donor with alopecia areata. Sequencing used NKG2D-low CD8+ T cells sorted from blood.

The CDR3 DNA reads as TGTGCCAGCAGGACAGGGGGCCAGCCCCAGCATTTT. This translates into CASRTGGQPQHF. The chain uses TRBV27 and TRBJ1-5; 10 bases map to TRBD1. Trimming cost V 6 bases and J 7 bases; bases outside gene matches: 0. CDR3 length equals 12 residues. Germline V gene data show CDR1 as MNHEY and CDR2 as SMNVEV (reference sequence).